This entry concerns a single T cell receptor beta chain. What it binds is not known. In germline, CDR1 is LGHNA, CDR2 YNFKEQ. The V gene lost 0 bases and the J gene lost 2 bases, with 10 bases spanning the gap. CDR3 length: 15 residues. Following RNA extraction, reverse transcription yielded cDNA that acted as the sequencing template. Measured with immunoSEQ multiplex PCR; TCRdb has only the in-frame clones, and not every one. Among 200,000 to 250,000 clones listed, under 70% were seen once. The data are from a study of CD8+ T cells in alopecia areata. Study at large: In an open-label trial, patients got 5 to 10 mg tofacitinib twice daily. For treated patients, severity scores reflected the percentage of scalp area affected.

Treatment here: oral pan-JAK inhibitor, 5-10 mg twice daily. Study-wide points: How baseline CD8+ expansion relates to response remains uncertain (there was one nonresponder). Affected scalp, especially in alopecia totalis/universalis, had a higher clonality than normal scalp did.

The sequencing used CD4+ T cells sorted from blood, collected at week 4, from a patient treated with tofacitinib. The clonotype was recovered from a human donor with alopecia areata. This chain connects TRBV4-2 to TRBJ1-2; D is ambiguous. CDR3 residues: CASSQDELSNYGYTF. CDR3 DNA sequence: TGTGCCAGCAGCCAAGATGAACTCTCCAACTATGGCTACACCTTC.